This record concerns one T cell receptor (beta chain) sequence. Its antigen is as yet unknown. In preparing the TRB cDNA libraries, 5' RACE with UMI labels was used. Following a re-call of the 5' RACE reads, TCRdb has one entry per CDR3 protein and lacks DNA. Found here are 20,000 to 30,000 distinct CDR3 sequences; the top ten clones hold about 2.8%. The data were taken from a study of CXCR3-negative and CXCR3-positive naive CD8 T cells. About the research overall: Per-library TRB read counts averaged about 1.5 +/- 0.3 million, adding up to approximately 130 million in total. Overall study findings and caveats: CXCR3-negative and CXCR3-positive naive cells shared comparable TRBV-TRBJ usage, but memory cells did not. CXCR3-positive naive cells carried more hydrophobic TRB CDR3s than CXCR3-negative ones. Most assays were run on fresh PBMCs (CXCR3 expression partially decreased after cryopreservation).

The CDR3 loop spans 12 amino acids. Germline V gene lookup returns CDR1 SQVTM and CDR2 ANQGSEA. Sequenced sample: naive CXCR3- CD8+ T cells from blood. This sample's subset: CD45RO-CCR7+CD27+CD95- naive CD8+ T cells lacking CXCR3 (TNR3-). The origin of this receptor is a human donor in good health. Some clones in this sample may be carry-over from other donors' samples. V and J are TRBV29-1 and TRBJ1-1; TCRdb's D call, TRBD1, is unchecked because there is no DNA. CDR3 sequence: CSAEVGGTEAFF.